Listed below are T cell receptor beta chains from one sample, sequenced in a study of technical replicates of blood from a few donors. Using immunoSEQ multiplex PCR, the repertoire was profiled, and TCRdb retains in-frame clones only, with some absent. In the table there are around 67,000 clones, about 90% of which are singletons. The sequenced sample consisted of PBMCs. These receptor sequences come from a human donor in good health. Some clones in this sample may be carry-over from other donors' samples. The CDR3 runs from the conserved cysteine through the conserved F or W. The order of the fields is J gene, V gene, clone size, D gene, CDR3 length, CDR3 DNA, CDR3 protein. The D gene is left open where the match is weak. Expanded clones get a size class; other rows say once, few or many, or leave the size out.

TRBJ2-1 TRBV30 - TRBD2 12 TGTGCCTGGAGTGTTCTAGCGGGTGAGCAGTTCTTC CAWSVLAGEQFF
TRBJ2-7 TRBV27 - TRBD2 15 TGTGCCAGCAGTCAAATAGCGGGAGACATCTACGAGCAGTACTTC CASSQIAGDIYEQYF
TRBJ1-1 TRBV6-5 - - 14 TGTGCCAGCAGACCCGGTAGCATGAACACTGAAGCTTTCTTT CASRPGSMNTEAFF
TRBJ2-7 TRBV15 - - 11 TGTGCCACCAGCAGAGCTCGCGAGCAGTACTTC CATSRAREQYF
TRBJ1-3 TRBV2 few - 15 TGTGCCAGCAGTGCGGACGGAGGCTCTGGAAACACCATATATTTT CASSADGGSGNTIYF
TRBJ1-1 TRBV6-5 - TRBD1 15 TGTGCCAGCAGTTATTCGGGTGCGACAGGGGGTCGGGCTTTCTTT CASSYSGATGGRAFF
TRBJ2-3 TRBV4-3 - - 15 TGCGCCAGCAGCCAAGATGTCCTCTCCACAGATACGCAGTATTTT CASSQDVLSTDTQYF
TRBJ1-1 TRBV7-2 few - 15 TGTGCCAGCAGCTTAGAGGGCGGGGGGAACACTGAAGCTTTCTTT CASSLEGGGNTEAFF
TRBJ1-1 TRBV5-4 - TRBD1 14 TGTGCCAGCAGCCGCCGGGACAGGGAGTCTGAAGCTTTCTTT CASSRRDRESEAFF
TRBJ2-7 TRBV18 - - 14 TGTGCCAGCTCACCACGGCAGGGCGTATACGAGCAGTACTTC CASSPRQGVYEQYF
TRBJ2-7 TRBV7-2 - TRBD2 17 TGTGCCAGCAGCCCCCGGGGTTCGGCTAGCGGAAATTACGAGCAGTACTTC CASSPRGSASGNYEQYF
TRBJ2-2 TRBV30 - TRBD2 15 TGTGCCTGGAGTCCTAGCGGGATGAACACCGGGGAGCTGTTTTTT CAWSPSGMNTGELFF
TRBJ1-2 TRBV19 - - 13 TGTGCCAGTAGCCAGGACAACGACTATGGCTACACCTTC CASSQDNDYGYTF
TRBJ1-3 TRBV4-3 - - 16 TGCGCCAGCAGCCTCCGGGCGGGGGAGGGTGGAAACACCATATATTTT CASSLRAGEGGNTIYF
TRBJ2-3 TRBV6-6 - TRBD2 16 TGTGCCAGCAGTTACGGATCGGGGGGGCCGGCAGATACGCAGTATTTT CASSYGSGGPADTQYF
TRBJ2-5 TRBV27 few - 15 TGTGCCAGCAGTTTACCGGGGACAAAGTTGCAGGCCCAGTACTTC CASSLPGTKLQAQYF
TRBJ1-2 TRBV6-5 - - 14 TGTGCCAGCACCCTCGTAGCGGGGGACTATGGCTACACCTTC CASTLVAGDYGYTF
TRBJ2-3 TRBV5-1 - TRBD2 17 TGCGCCAGCAGCTTGCGGCTAGCGGGAGTGGTTGGAGATACGCAGTATTTT CASSLRLAGVVGDTQYF
TRBJ1-6 TRBV4-1 - TRBD1 16 TGCGCCAGCAGCCAGTCTCCGGGACAGGGTAATTCACCCCTCCACTTT CASSQSPGQGNSPLHF
TRBJ2-2 TRBV5-1 - TRBD1 15 TGCGCCAGCAGCGGAAGGGACAGAGGGGCCGGGGAGCTGTTTTTT CASSGRDRGAGELFF
TRBJ2-1 TRBV7-3 - - 16 TGTGCCAGCAGCTTAAACGGCGGGGTTACCTACAATGAGCAGTTCTTC CASSLNGGVTYNEQFF
TRBJ2-3 TRBV4-1 - - 14 TGCGCCAGCAGCCAAGTTCCGGGGACAGATACGCAGTATTTT CASSQVPGTDTQYF
TRBJ1-4 TRBV7-2 - - 15 TGTGCCAGCAGCTTTCAGGGAAGGGGAGGAGAAAAACTGTTTTTT CASSFQGRGGEKLFF
TRBJ1-5 TRBV12-5 once TRBD1 16 TGTGCTAGTGGTTTGGGGACAGGCGCTTCCAATCAGCCCCAGCATTTT CASGLGTGASNQPQHF
TRBJ1-4 TRBV7-9 - - 13 TGTGCCAGCGGAACAGGGTCTAATGAAAAACTGTTTTTT CASGTGSNEKLFF